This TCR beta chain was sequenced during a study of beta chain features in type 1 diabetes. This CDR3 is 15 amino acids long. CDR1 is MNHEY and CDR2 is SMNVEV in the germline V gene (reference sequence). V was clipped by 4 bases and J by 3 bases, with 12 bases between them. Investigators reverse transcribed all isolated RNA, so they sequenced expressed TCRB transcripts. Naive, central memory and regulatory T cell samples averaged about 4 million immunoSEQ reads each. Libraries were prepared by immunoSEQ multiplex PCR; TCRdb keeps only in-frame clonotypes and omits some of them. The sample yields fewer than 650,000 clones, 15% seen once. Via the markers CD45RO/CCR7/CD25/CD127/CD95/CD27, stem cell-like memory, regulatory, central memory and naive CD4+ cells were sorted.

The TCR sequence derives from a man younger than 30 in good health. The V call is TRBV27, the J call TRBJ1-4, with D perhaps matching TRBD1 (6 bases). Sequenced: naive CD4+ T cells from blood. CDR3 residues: CASSSQGKANEKLFF. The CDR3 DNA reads TGTGCCAGCAGTTCTCAGGGGAAGGCTAATGAAAAACTGTTTTTT.